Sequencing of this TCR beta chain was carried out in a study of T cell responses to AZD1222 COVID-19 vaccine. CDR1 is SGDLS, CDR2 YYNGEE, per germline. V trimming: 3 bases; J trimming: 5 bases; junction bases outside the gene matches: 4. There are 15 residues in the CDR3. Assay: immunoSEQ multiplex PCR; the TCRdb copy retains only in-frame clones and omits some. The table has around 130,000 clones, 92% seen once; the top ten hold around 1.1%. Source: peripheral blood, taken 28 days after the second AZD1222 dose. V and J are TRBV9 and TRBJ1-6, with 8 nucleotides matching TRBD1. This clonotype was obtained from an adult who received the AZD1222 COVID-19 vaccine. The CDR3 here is CASSEGTGDNSPLHF. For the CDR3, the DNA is TGTGCCAGCAGCGAGGGGACAGGAGATAATTCACCCCTCCACTTT.